This TCR beta chain was identified in a study of patients and donors after allogeneic stem cell transplantation. TCRdb used MiXCR to reprocess the RT-PCR reads, holding one entry per CDR3 protein. The sample gives about 960,000 distinct CDR3 sequences, about a sixth of which show up once; under 6.5% is in the top ten. V lost 3 bases and J lost 4, with 9 bases in between. The CDR3 runs 12 residues. The germline V gene encodes CDR1 SQVTM and CDR2 ANQGSEA. A few counts support this clonotype. The sequence came from a human donor who was either an allogeneic HSCT recipient or a stem cell or donor lymphocyte infusion donor (not recorded which). It is not recorded whose cells these are; they may come from a transplant donor. What was sequenced was blood, either unsorted or a sorted T cell fraction (not recorded which). This sequence joins TRBV29-1 and TRBJ1-2; a weak D match, TRBD1 (5 bases). CDR3 sequence reads: CSVDEGPYGYTF. DNA of the CDR3: TGCAGCGTTGATGAGGGGCCCTATGGCTACACCTTC.